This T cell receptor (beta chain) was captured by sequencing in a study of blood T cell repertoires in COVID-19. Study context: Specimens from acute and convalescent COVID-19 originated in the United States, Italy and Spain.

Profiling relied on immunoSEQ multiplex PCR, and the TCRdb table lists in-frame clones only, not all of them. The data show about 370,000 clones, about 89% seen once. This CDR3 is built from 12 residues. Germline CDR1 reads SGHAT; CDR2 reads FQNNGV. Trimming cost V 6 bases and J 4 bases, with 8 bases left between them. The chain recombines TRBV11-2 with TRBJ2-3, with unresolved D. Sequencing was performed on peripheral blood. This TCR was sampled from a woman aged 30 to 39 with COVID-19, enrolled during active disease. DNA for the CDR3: TGTGCCAGCAGGCCAGAGGCAGATACGCAGTATTTT. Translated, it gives CASRPEADTQYF.